This TCR beta chain comes out of a study of T cells after posttransplantation cyclophosphamide. Busulfan-fludarabine conditioning, marrow transplant, and cyclophosphamide on days +3 and +4 were administered. On this clone itself: Its antigen is currently unknown.

With V trimmed by 1 base and J by 3 bases, 13 bases remained unmatched. Germline loops: CDR1 LNHDA, CDR2 SQIVND (reference sequence). The CDR3 is 18 amino acids. Profiled with immunoSEQ multiplex PCR; TCRdb holds only in-frame clones, not every one. The table shows some 17,000 clones, with 70% to 80% occurring only once. Study outcomes and limitations: Donor-recipient repertoire similarity was low at 1-2 months, rising over year one. TRB overlap between skin or GI tissue T cells and blood was limited. Recipient CMV seropositivity and CMV reactivation strongly tracked TRB clonality.

The sequenced sample was CD8+ T cells sorted from PBMCs, obtained roughly 1,900 days after a stem cell transplant with posttransplant cyclophosphamide. The V call is TRBV19, the J call TRBJ2-3, with 7 bases identical to TRBD1. The TCR originated in a female patient between 35 and 55 years old who received an allogeneic stem cell transplant from a related donor, was CMV-positive, and had no GVHD. A share of the T cells may be of graft donor origin. The CDR3 DNA sequence: TGTGCCAGTAGTATAGCCAGGACAGGCCCAGAGAGTACAGATACGCAGTATTTT. It encodes CASSIARTGPESTDTQYF.